The present T cell receptor (beta chain) was sequenced within a study of technical replicates of blood from a handful of donors. Clones were sequenced by immunoSEQ multiplex PCR, and TCRdb holds only the in-frame ones, with some missing. The sample consists of some 13,000 clones, 95% of them appearing once. The TCR comes from a human donor in good health. The source material was PBMCs.

CDR3: CASNLLESGANVLTF. CDR3 coding DNA: TGTGCCAGTAATCTTCTAGAATCTGGGGCCAACGTCCTGACTTTC. V gene TRBV19 combines with J gene TRBJ2-6; D gene ambiguous. V lost 7 bases, J lost 1 base, and 11 bases lay in between. Per germline, CDR1 LNHDA and CDR2 SQIVND (reference sequence). This CDR3 is 15 amino acids long.